The clone carrying this T cell receptor (beta chain) was seen ten or more times. The antigen is unknown. Eligible hyperthyroidism cases comprised new diagnoses of under 2 months' duration in individuals aged 18 to 65. These data are taken from a study of Graves' ophthalmopathy and Graves' hyperthyroidism. Study-level findings and limits: Separation of ophthalmopathy from stable hyperthyroidism was achieved by a 13-signature model, at roughly 90% sensitivity and approximately 84% specificity. Sensitivity of around 70% and specificity of 72% to 80% were achieved by the model that predicted ophthalmopathy progression. The majority of expanded thyroid clonotypes above 0.001 frequency also occurred in blood.

There are 14 residues in the CDR3. The V gene's germline CDR1 is LGHNA and CDR2 YNFKEQ. The junction had 4 bases not matched to a gene; V was cut back by 2 bases and J by 4 bases. Amplification of TCR beta CDR3 regions used RNA transcripts. After a first-round RT-PCR with HTBI primers, a second-round multiplex PCR was run. TCRdb independently ran MiXCR on the multiplex PCR reads; one entry per CDR3 protein. Of more than 1,000,000 distinct CDR3 sequences in the sample, 35% to 45% were seen once. The chain links TRBV4-2 to TRBJ1-1, with 7 bases matching TRBD1. This TCR came from an adult man with Graves' hyperthyroidism. The sequenced sample was peripheral blood or thyroid tissue (not recorded which). The CDR3 DNA sequence: TGTGCCAGCAGCCAAAGGGGGCCGAGCACTGAAGCTTTCTTT. Translation: CASSQRGPSTEAFF.